This T cell receptor (beta chain) stems from a study of control samples from healthy donors and cancer patients. Measured with immunoSEQ multiplex PCR; TCRdb has only the in-frame clones, and not every one. The profile shows about 59,000 clones, 92% of them singletons. CDR3 size: 14 residues. CDR1 and CDR2 (germline): MNHEY, SMNVEV (reference sequence). Between the trimmed V and J ends, which lost 0 bases and 5 bases, there was a span of 10 bases. This sequence joins TRBV27 and TRBJ1-1; D might be TRBD1 (6 bases). The receptor's source is a man aged 40-55 years with colorectal cancer. What was sequenced was PBMCs. In DNA form, the CDR3 reads TGTGCCAGCAGTTTATCCCAGGGGTGGACTGAAGCTTTCTTT. It codes for CASSLSQGWTEAFF.